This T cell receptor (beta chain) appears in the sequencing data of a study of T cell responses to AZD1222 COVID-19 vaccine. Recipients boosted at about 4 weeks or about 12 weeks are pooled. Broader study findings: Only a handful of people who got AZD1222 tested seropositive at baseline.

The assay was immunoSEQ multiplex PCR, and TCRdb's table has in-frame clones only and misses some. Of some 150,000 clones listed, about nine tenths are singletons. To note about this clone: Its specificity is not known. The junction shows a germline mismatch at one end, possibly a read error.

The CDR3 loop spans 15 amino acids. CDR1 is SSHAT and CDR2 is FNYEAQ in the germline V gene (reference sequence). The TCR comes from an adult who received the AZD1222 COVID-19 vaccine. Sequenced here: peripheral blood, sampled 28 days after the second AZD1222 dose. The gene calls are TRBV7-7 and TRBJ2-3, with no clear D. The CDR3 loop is CASSPGVSGTDTQYF. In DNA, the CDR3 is TGTGCTAGCAGCCCCGGCGTCTCAGGCACAGATACGCAGTATTTT.